This is a list of T cell receptor beta chains from one sample in a study of identical twins. TCRdb reprocessed the 5' RACE reads with MiXCR, giving one entry per CDR3 protein. The data show approximately 700,000 distinct CDR3 sequences, with roughly 6% seen just once and under 2% held by the top ten. Sequencing was performed on naive T cells sorted from blood. These receptors all come from a man aged 18-30 years in good health. CDR3s include the opening cysteine and the closing phenylalanine or tryptophan. A D gene is named only where the DNA matches it firmly. Some rows have no size entry. The others give once, few or many, or a class for an expanded clone.

TRBD1	15	few	TRBV7-9	TRBJ1-2	TGTGCCAGCAGCCTGTCTGGGACAGGGGGCGTTGGCTACACCTTC	CASSLSGTGGVGYTF
TRBD2	14	few	TRBV28	TRBJ2-1	TGTGCCAGCGACCCACTAGCGGGAAGGAATGAGCAGTTCTTC	CASDPLAGRNEQFF
TRBD2	15	NA	TRBV5-1	TRBJ2-3	TGCGCCAGCAGCCAGGGACTAGGGGGCACAGATACGCAGTATTTT	CASSQGLGGTDTQYF
NA	18	few	TRBV11-2	TRBJ2-7	TGTGCCAGCAGCTTAGATAGGGGACTGTTAGCTAATTCCTACGAGCAGTACTTC	CASSLDRGLLANSYEQYF
TRBD1	14	few	TRBV7-9	TRBJ2-1	TGTGCCGGAGAACGGGACAGAGGGGTCAATGAGCAGTTCTTC	CAGERDRGVNEQFF
TRBD1	15	many	TRBV12-3/TRBV12-4	TRBJ1-1	TGTGCCAGCAGTTTTGCAGGGGGCGCGAGTACTGAAGCTTTCTTT	CASSFAGGASTEAFF
NA	14	NA	TRBV6-5	TRBJ1-1	TGTGCCAGCAGTTACGGGGGGCTCGGCACTGAAGCTTTCTTT	CASSYGGLGTEAFF
NA	14	many	TRBV12-3/TRBV12-4	TRBJ1-1	TGTGCCAGCAGTTTGATGGGGGCGAACACTGAAGCTTTCTTT	CASSLMGANTEAFF
NA	14	NA	TRBV20-1	TRBJ2-7	TGCAGTGCCCAGGCCGGGACGTTAGCCTACGAGCAGTACTTC	CSAQAGTLAYEQYF
NA	13	NA	TRBV5-1	TRBJ2-3	TGCGCCAGCAGCTTGGCGTACATAGATACGCAGTATTTT	CASSLAYIDTQYF
NA	14	many	TRBV20-1	TRBJ2-7	TGCAGTGCTAGCCTCACGGGACACCTCTACGAGCAGTACTTC	CSASLTGHLYEQYF
NA	17	NA	TRBV7-9	TRBJ2-5	TGTGCCAGCAGCTTAGAGGGTTCAGCTCAAATCCAAGAGACCCAGTACTTC	CASSLEGSAQIQETQYF
NA	14	many	TRBV12-3/TRBV12-4	TRBJ1-5	TGTGCCAGCAGTCGCCACGGGGGCGATCAGCCCCAGCATTTT	CASSRHGGDQPQHF
NA	15	many	TRBV20-1	TRBJ2-1	TGCAGTGCTGGAAGGGTCCTCCTATCCTACAATGAGCAGTTCTTC	CSAGRVLLSYNEQFF
NA	17	NA	TRBV6-2/TRBV6-3	TRBJ2-2	TGTGCCAGCAGTTACCCCGGGACACTGACGAACACCGGGGAGCTGTTTTTT	CASSYPGTLTNTGELFF
NA	14	few	TRBV29-1	TRBJ2-1	TGCAGCGTTGAAGATCTGGGCACTTACAATGAGCAGTTCTTC	CSVEDLGTYNEQFF
TRBD1	16	few	TRBV7-8	TRBJ2-7	TGTGCCAGCAGCTTAGGCGCAGGGGGAGTCACCTACGAGCAGTACTTC	CASSLGAGGVTYEQYF
NA	16	NA	TRBV4-3	TRBJ1-2	TGCGCCAGCAGCCAAGCCTGGCCAGGAGCTAACTATGGCTACACCTTC	CASSQAWPGANYGYTF
TRBD1	15	NA	TRBV30	TRBJ1-4	TGTGCCTCCCAACCGCGGACAGGGTACGGCGAAAAACTGTTTTTT	CASQPRTGYGEKLFF
TRBD1	16	many	TRBV27	TRBJ1-5	TGTGCCAGCAGTTTAACCGGGACAGGAATCAATCAGCCCCAGCATTTT	CASSLTGTGINQPQHF
NA	14	NA	TRBV7-2	TRBJ1-2	TGTGCCAGCAGCTTACGTGTGACCCCCTATGGCTACACCTTC	CASSLRVTPYGYTF
NA	14	few	TRBV18	TRBJ1-4	TGTGCCAGCTCACCGGGGGTTCCAGCTGAAAAACTGTTTTTT	CASSPGVPAEKLFF
TRBD2	17	few	TRBV24-1	TRBJ2-1	TGTGCCACCAGTGACCTAGGACTAGCGGGGAGCTTTAATGAGCAGTTCTTC	CATSDLGLAGSFNEQFF
NA	13	NA	TRBV21-1	TRBJ2-4	TGTGCCAGCAGCCTACCAGACAAAAACATTCAGTACTTC	CASSLPDKNIQYF
TRBD1	15	NA	TRBV27	TRBJ1-6	TGTGCCAGCAGCCCAGGGGGCGGATATAATTCACCCCTCCACTTT	CASSPGGGYNSPLHF
NA	15	many	TRBV24-1	TRBJ2-1	TGTGCCACCAGTGAGGCGGCGAGCTCCTACAATGAGCAGTTCTTC	CATSEAASSYNEQFF
NA	14	many	TRBV29-1	TRBJ2-7	TGCAGCGTTAACGCCGGGACACTCTCCTACGAGCAGTACTTC	CSVNAGTLSYEQYF
TRBD1	16	few	TRBV7-9	TRBJ1-1	TGTTCCAGCAGCCTCCGGGACAGGGGGCCATGGACTGAAGCTTTCTTT	CSSSLRDRGPWTEAFF
NA	13	few	TRBV4-2	TRBJ2-6	TGTGCCAGCAGGCGAATTGGGGCCAACGTCCTGACTTTC	CASRRIGANVLTF